This TCR beta chain was obtained from a study of cytomegalovirus exposure and HLA in healthy donors. On this clone: Its antigen is not known.

The CDR3 is 14 amino acids. CDR1 is SGHNT and CDR2 is YYREEE in the germline V gene (reference sequence). V was shortened by 4 bases and J by 6 bases, with 14 bases between the two germline ends. Notes on the study in general: Only CMV serostatus was available as immune exposure information.

Primers: 60 Vbeta forward and 13 Jbeta reverse. Here immunoSEQ multiplex PCR was the method, and the copy in TCRdb shows in-frame clones only, minus some. The sample includes about 98,000 clones, around 67% of them seen just once. This clonotype originated in a man aged 50-59 years in good health and CMV-seronegative. The material sequenced was PBMCs. The chain combines TRBV5-4 with TRBJ2-1; tentative D call: TRBD2 (5 bases). The CDR3 here is CASSHIRAGNEQFF. DNA for the CDR3: TGTGCCAGCAGCCACATAAGGGCGGGCAATGAGCAGTTCTTC.